This TCR beta chain was documented in a study of blood T cell repertoires in COVID-19. Study background: Sites across the United States, Italy and Spain contributed samples from acute and convalescent COVID-19. PBMCs, B-cell-depleted T cells, or T cells provided the cDNA or gDNA that made up the material.

The CDR3 sequence is 14 residues long. With 3 bases clipped from V and 11 bases from J, the junction kept 7 bases outside the gene matches. Germline loops: CDR1 KGHSH, CDR2 LQKENI. How the authors handled the data: Reference gene primer amplification gave estimated nucleated cell counts. Assay used: immunoSEQ multiplex PCR; TCRdb lists only in-frame clones, some missing. V and J calls and clone size come straight from that table; D and trimming were deduced from the DNA. Of hundreds of thousands of clones in the sample, approximately 88% were seen once. Specimen: peripheral blood. This chain joins TRBV18 and TRBJ1-1; TRBD1 matches 12 bases. This clonotype originated in a woman aged 25-40 years who had recovered from COVID-19. DNA for the CDR3: TGTGCCAGCTCACCGGGACAGGGGGCAGGGGGTGCTTTCTTT. It specifies CASSPGQGAGGAFF.